The 15 T cell receptor beta chains below come from one sample, sequenced in a study of blood T cell repertoires in COVID-19. TCRdb's table, derived via immunoSEQ multiplex PCR, lists solely in-frame clones and lacks some. The sample consists of tens of thousands of clones, about 88% of them appearing once. Sample: peripheral blood. These receptor sequences come from a human donor in a cohort sampled during active COVID-19.

The chain carries TRBV11-2 and TRBJ1-1; TRBD1 might be the D (6 bases). The length of the CDR3 is 13 residues. Germline CDR1 and CDR2: SGHAT and FQNNGV. V lost 4 bases and J lost 1, with 7 bases in between. The CDR3 loop is CASSWTENTEAFF. The CDR3 DNA reads TGTGCCAGCAGCTGGACAGAGAACACTGAAGCTTTCTTT.

V is TRBV9 and J is TRBJ1-1; a weak D match, TRBD1 (5 bases). Germline lookup yields CDR1 SGDLS and CDR2 YYNGEE. The CDR3 sequence is 14 residues long. Trimming took 0 bases from V and 4 from J, leaving 10 bases between them. CDR3 DNA sequence: TGTGCCAGCAGCGTAGGGGCAGGGCCCACTGAAGCTTTCTTT. Amino acid sequence: CASSVGAGPTEAFF.

This rearrangement joins TRBV10-3 to TRBJ1-5; 8 nucleotides agree with TRBD1. Germline loops: CDR1 ENHRY, CDR2 SYGVKD. The CDR3 length is 15 residues. The ends lost 4 bases at V and 3 bases at J; junction bases unmatched: 5. CDR3 sequence: CAISGTGIPNQPQHF. DNA for the CDR3: TGTGCCATCAGTGGGACAGGGATCCCCAATCAGCCCCAGCATTTT.

The rearrangement links TRBV18 to TRBJ2-1; 7 nucleotides agree with TRBD2. CDR3 length equals 17 residues. V gave up 0 bases and J gave up 6 bases; unmatched junction bases: 11. Germline V gene data show CDR1 as KGHSH and CDR2 as LQKENI. CDR3 nucleotides: TGTGCCAGCTCACCACCGGGGGGAGGGCCTAGTCTCAATGAGCAGTTCTTC. This sequence encodes CASSPPGGGPSLNEQFF. The full variable domain, completed using reference TRBV18 and TRBJ2-1, is NAGVMQNPRHLVRRRGQEARLRCSPMKGHSHVYWYRQLPEEGLKFMVYLQKENIIDESGMPKERFSAEFPKEGPSILRIQQVVRGDSAAYFCASSPPGGGPSLNEQFFGPGTRLTVL.

V gene TRBV19 combines with J gene TRBJ1-5; D may be TRBD1 (6 bases). Germline lookup yields CDR1 LNHDA and CDR2 SQIVND (reference sequence). Trimming removed 5 bases at V and 7 bases at J, with 12 bases between. The CDR3 runs 13 residues. The CDR3 coding sequence is TGTGCCAGTAGTCGGGACATTTTCCAGCCCCAGCATTTT. It specifies CASSRDIFQPQHF.

V and J are TRBV30 and TRBJ2-2; tentatively, D is TRBD2 (5 bases). This CDR3 contains 15 residues. Germline V gene lookup returns CDR1 GTSNPN and CDR2 SVGIG (reference sequence). V shed 0 bases and J shed 6 bases, with 14 bases lying between them. The CDR3 nucleotides read TGTGCCTGGAGTGTAATGGGAGCTCCCCCCGGGGAGCTGTTTTTT. Residues: CAWSVMGAPPGELFF.

The V call is TRBV6-6, the J call TRBJ2-1, with D possibly TRBD2 on 5 matching bases. CDR1 is MNHNY, CDR2 SVGAGI, per germline (reference sequence). This CDR3 region has 15 residues. The germline V and J ends were trimmed by 2 bases and 0 bases, with 8 bases remaining between them. The CDR3 region is CASSYTGSSYNEQFF. In DNA form, the CDR3 reads TGTGCCAGCAGTTACACGGGGAGCTCCTACAATGAGCAGTTCTTC.

The chain links TRBV11-2 to TRBJ2-7; possible D gene TRBD1, 5 bases. CDR3 length: 13 amino acids. Germline V gene lookup returns CDR1 SGHAT and CDR2 FQNNGV. V gave up 2 bases and J gave up 6 bases, with 11 bases separating them. In nucleotides, the CDR3 is TGTGCCAGCAGCTTACGCAGGGAAGGCGAGCAGTACTTC. Protein sequence: CASSLRREGEQYF.

The chain carries TRBV28 and TRBJ1-1; D not certain. V lost 4 bases and J 1 base, leaving 7 bases between the germline ends. CDR3 length: 13 amino acids. Germline CDR1 reads MDHEN; CDR2 reads SYDVKM. The CDR3 region has the DNA TGTGCCAGCAGTTCCGAGCGGAACACTGAAGCTTTCTTT. Protein product: CASSSERNTEAFF.

The rearrangement links TRBV3-1 (or the pseudogene TRBV3-2) to TRBJ2-3, with TRBD1 matching over 9 bases. This CDR3 region has 15 residues. Germline CDR1 reads LGHDT; CDR2 reads YNNKEL (reference sequence). V gave up 2 bases and J gave up 3 bases; unmatched junction bases: 3. The CDR3 region is CASSQPGQGTDTQYF. CDR3 DNA sequence: TGTGCCAGCAGCCAACCGGGACAGGGTACAGATACGCAGTATTTT.

The rearrangement links TRBV7-9 to TRBJ2-5; D might be TRBD1 (6 bases). The CDR3 contains 13 residues. Germline assignment: CDR1 SEHNR and CDR2 FQNEAQ (reference sequence). Trimming removed 7 bases from V and 5 bases from J, with 14 bases in between. As DNA, the CDR3 is TGTGCCAGCACCAAGTACAGGGTCGAGACCCAGTACTTC. Protein: CASTKYRVETQYF.

This rearrangement joins TRBV25-1 to TRBJ1-1; 7 positions agree with TRBD1. This CDR3 is built from 14 residues. The junction had 8 bases not matched to a gene; V was cut back by 4 bases and J by 6 bases. Germline-derived CDR1 and CDR2 are MGHDK and SYGVNS. CDR3 bases: TGTGCCAGCAGTGCCCGGGACAGCCACGCTGAAGCTTTCTTT. Its translation: CASSARDSHAEAFF.

The chain links TRBV12-3 or TRBV12-4 to TRBJ2-7, with unresolved D. Between the trimmed V and J ends, which lost 6 bases and 3 bases, there was a span of 9 bases. CDR3 length equals 12 residues. The CDR3 bases are TGTGCCAGCAGCCTAATGCGCTACGAGCAGTACTTC. Translation gives CASSLMRYEQYF.

The chain carries TRBV24-1 and TRBJ2-5; 8 bases align to TRBD2. Germline V lookup: CDR1 KGHDR, CDR2 SFDVKD. J lost 2 bases, V lost 3 bases, and 4 bases had no gene match. CDR3 size: 15 residues. The CDR3 nucleotides read TGTGCCACCAGTGATATTATAGCGGGACAAGAGACCCAGTACTTC. Translating it yields CATSDIIAGQETQYF.

A note on this clone: This sample also contains other DNA sequences that code for the same CDR3. The rearrangement joins TRBV2 to TRBJ1-6, with 7 bases identical to TRBD1. The CDR3 sequence is 14 residues long. Looked up from germline, CDR1 is SNHLY and CDR2 is FYNNEI. Germline trimming cut 4 bases from V and 6 bases from J; bases unmatched to any gene: 3. The CDR3 loop reads CASSGAGGNSPLHF. CDR3 nucleotides: TGTGCCAGCAGTGGGGCAGGGGGTAATTCACCCCTCCACTTT.